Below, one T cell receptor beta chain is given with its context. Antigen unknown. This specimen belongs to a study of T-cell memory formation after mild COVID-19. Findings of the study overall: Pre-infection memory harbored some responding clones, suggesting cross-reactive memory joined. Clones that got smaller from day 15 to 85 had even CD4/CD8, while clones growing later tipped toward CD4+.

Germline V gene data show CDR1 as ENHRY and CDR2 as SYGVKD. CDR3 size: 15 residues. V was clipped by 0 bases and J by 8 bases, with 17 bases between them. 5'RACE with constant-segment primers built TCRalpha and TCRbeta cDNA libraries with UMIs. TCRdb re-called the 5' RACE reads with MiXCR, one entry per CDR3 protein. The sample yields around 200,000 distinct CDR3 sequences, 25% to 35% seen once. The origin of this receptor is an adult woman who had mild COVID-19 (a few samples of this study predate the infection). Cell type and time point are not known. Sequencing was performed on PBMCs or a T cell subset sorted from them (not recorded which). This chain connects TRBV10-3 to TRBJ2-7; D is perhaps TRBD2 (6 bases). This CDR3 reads CAISESAGNPTKQYF. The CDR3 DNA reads TGTGCCATCAGTGAGTCCGCGGGGAACCCTACAAAGCAGTACTTC.